These 8 T cell receptor beta chains were all obtained from the same sample, sequenced in a study of T cell clusters in autoimmune cytopenias. Multiplex touch-down PCR amplified TRB using TRB-A and TRB-B pools in one tube. Reprocessing the multiplex PCR reads, TCRdb reports a single entry for every CDR3 protein and omits DNA. The specimen's table records some 6,000 distinct CDR3 sequences. Each sample's input was roughly 230 ng genomic DNA, 35,000 to 40,000 genome equivalents. Material: peripheral blood. The receptors originated from a human donor with an autoimmune cytopenia or autoimmune hepatitis (not recorded which).

According to its frequency, this clonotype is medium-sized. This sequence joins TRBV11-3 and TRBJ2-5; the D call from TCRdb, TRBD1, cannot be confirmed without DNA. This CDR3 has 17 residues. CDR1 and CDR2 from the germline V gene are SGHNT and YENEEA. CDR3 sequence reads: CASSLDGTGLTRETQYF.

Judged by frequency, this clonotype is medium-sized (0.01 to 0.1%). The rearrangement links TRBV19 to TRBJ2-3; TCRdb returns TRBD1, unconfirmable since there is no DNA. The V gene's germline CDR1 is LNHDA and CDR2 SQIVND (reference sequence). The CDR3 loop spans 15 amino acids. CDR3 amino acids: CASSISPLRTDTQYF. Looking up the rest from reference TRBV19 and TRBJ2-3 gives the full variable domain: DGGITQSPKYLFRKEGQNVTLSCEQNLNHDAMYWYRQDPGQGLRLIYYSQIVNDFQKGDIAEGYSVSREKKESFPLTVTSAQKNPTAFYLCASSISPLRTDTQYFGPGTRLTVL.

The chain employs TRBV6-1 and TRBJ1-3; the D gene TCRdb calls, TRBD1, cannot be checked with no DNA. This CDR3 has 14 residues. The germline V gene encodes CDR1 MNHNS and CDR2 SASEGT. CDR3 residues: CASRPQASGNTIYF.

The chain recombines TRBV12-3 or TRBV12-4 with TRBJ1-5; TCRdb indicates TRBD1, and absent DNA this call remains unverified. The CDR3 is made up of 15 amino acids. The CDR3 sequence: CASSWGSQGAQPQHF.

In terms of frequency, this clonotype is medium-sized. The chain links TRBV6-1 to TRBJ1-2. There are 12 residues in the CDR3. CDR1 and CDR2 from the germline V gene are MNHNS and SASEGT. The CDR3 here is CASSSAGNGYTF.

V is TRBV18 and J is TRBJ2-5. Germline lookup yields CDR1 KGHSH and CDR2 LQKENI. This CDR3 region has 14 residues. This CDR3 is CASSPLGVQETQYF.

The V call is TRBV11-3, the J call TRBJ1-5; TCRdb reports TRBD1, a call that lacks DNA to check it against. This CDR3 is 15 amino acids long. Germline loops: CDR1 SGHNT, CDR2 YENEEA. CDR3 residues: CASSPTGSRNQPQHF.

The CDR3 loop is CASSGILADQETQYF. The chain has TRBV11-3 and TRBJ2-5; TCRdb's D call, TRBD2, is unchecked because there is no DNA. This CDR3 region has 15 residues. Germline-derived CDR1 and CDR2 are SGHNT and YENEEA.